Listed here is a single TCR beta chain. Per the original data handling: Reference gene primers were amplified, and this amplification served to estimate nucleated cell counts. Profiled with immunoSEQ multiplex PCR; TCRdb holds only in-frame clones, not every one. The V and J calls and clone size are taken from that table; D and trimming were inferred from the DNA. Of over 250,000 clones listed, roughly 85% are singletons. These data belong to a study of blood T cell repertoires in COVID-19. Overall study: Acute-phase and convalescent COVID-19 samples originated in the United States, Italy and Spain. The cDNA or gDNA used as material had been derived from T cells, B-cell-depleted T cells, or PBMCs.

V dropped 7 bases and J dropped 6 bases, with 16 bases sitting between them. The CDR3 totals 14 residues. The V gene's germline CDR1 is MDHEN and CDR2 SYDVKM. Sequencing was performed on peripheral blood. The TCR was taken from a man in his forties or fifties with active or convalescent COVID-19. The rearrangement joins TRBV28 to TRBJ1-5; D is undetermined. CDR3 region: CASNTRSWAQPQHF. The CDR3 DNA is TGTGCCAGCAACACTAGGAGTTGGGCTCAGCCCCAGCATTTT.